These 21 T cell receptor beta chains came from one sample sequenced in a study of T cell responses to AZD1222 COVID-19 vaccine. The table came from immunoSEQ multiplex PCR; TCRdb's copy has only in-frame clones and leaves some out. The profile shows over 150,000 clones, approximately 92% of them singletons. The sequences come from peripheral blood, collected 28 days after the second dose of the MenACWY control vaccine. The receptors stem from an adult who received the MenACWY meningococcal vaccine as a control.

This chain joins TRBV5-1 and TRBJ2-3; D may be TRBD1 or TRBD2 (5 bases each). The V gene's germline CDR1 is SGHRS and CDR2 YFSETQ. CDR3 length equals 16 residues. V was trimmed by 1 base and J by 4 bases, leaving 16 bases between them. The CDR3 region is CASSLLASRAPDTQYF. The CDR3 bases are TGCGCCAGCAGCTTGCTGGCTAGCAGGGCCCCAGATACGCAGTATTTT.

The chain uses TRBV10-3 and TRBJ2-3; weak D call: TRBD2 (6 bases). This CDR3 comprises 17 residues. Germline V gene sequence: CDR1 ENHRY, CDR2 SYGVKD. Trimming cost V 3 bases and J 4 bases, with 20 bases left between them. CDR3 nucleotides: TGTGCCATCAGTGATGAGGCCGGCAGACCGGGGGCAGATACGCAGTATTTT. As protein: CAISDEAGRPGADTQYF.

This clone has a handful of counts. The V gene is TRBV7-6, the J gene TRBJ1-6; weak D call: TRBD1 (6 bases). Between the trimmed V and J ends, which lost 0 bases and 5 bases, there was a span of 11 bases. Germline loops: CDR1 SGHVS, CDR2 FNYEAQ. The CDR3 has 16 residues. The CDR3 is CASSLASGQNNSPLHF. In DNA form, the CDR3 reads TGTGCCAGCAGCTTAGCATCGGGACAAAATAATTCACCCCTCCACTTT.

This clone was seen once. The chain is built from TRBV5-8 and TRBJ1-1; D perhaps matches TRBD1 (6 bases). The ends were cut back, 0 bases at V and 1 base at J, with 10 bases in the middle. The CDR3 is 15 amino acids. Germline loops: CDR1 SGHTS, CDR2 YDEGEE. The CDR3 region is CASSLVGGSNTEAFF. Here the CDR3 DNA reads TGTGCCAGCAGCTTGGTTGGGGGCTCGAACACTGAAGCTTTCTTT.

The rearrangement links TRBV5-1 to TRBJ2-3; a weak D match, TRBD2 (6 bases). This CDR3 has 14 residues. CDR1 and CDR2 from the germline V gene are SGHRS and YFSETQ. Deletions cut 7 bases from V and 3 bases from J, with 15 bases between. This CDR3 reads CASGHMGGTDTQYF. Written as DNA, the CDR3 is TGCGCCAGCGGTCACATGGGGGGAACAGATACGCAGTATTTT.

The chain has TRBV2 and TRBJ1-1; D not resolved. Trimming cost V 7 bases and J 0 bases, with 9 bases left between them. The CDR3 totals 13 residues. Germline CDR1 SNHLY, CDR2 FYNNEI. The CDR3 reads CASNRDMNTEAFF. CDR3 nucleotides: TGTGCCAGCAATCGAGACATGAACACTGAAGCTTTCTTT.

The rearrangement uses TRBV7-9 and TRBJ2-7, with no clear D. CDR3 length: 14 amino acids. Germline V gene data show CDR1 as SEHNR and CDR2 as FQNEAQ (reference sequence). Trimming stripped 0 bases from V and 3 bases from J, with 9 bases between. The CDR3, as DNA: TGTGCCAGCAGCTTAGCGGGCGGCCGCTACGAGCAGTACTTC. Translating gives CASSLAGGRYEQYF.

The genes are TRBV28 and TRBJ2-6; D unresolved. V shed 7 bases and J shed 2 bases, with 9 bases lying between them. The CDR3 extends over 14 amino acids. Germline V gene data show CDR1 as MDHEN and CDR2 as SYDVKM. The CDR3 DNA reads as TGTGCCAGCAATGAGGAAGCTGGGGCCAACGTCCTGACTTTC. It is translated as CASNEEAGANVLTF.

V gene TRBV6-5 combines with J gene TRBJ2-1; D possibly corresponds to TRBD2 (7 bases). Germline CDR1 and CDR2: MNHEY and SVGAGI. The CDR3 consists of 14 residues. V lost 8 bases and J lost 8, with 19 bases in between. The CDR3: CASVPRGATDEQFF. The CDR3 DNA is TGTGCCAGCGTCCCCCGGGGGGCCACGGATGAGCAGTTCTTC.

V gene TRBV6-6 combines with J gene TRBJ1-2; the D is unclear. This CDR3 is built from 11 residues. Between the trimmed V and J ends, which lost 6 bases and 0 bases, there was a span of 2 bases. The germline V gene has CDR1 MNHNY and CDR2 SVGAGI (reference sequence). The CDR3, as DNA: TGTGCCAGCAGGGCTAACTATGGCTACACCTTC. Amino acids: CASRANYGYTF.

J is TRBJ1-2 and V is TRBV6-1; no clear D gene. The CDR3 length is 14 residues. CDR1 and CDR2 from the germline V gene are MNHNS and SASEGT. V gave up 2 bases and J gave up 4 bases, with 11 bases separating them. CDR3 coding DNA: TGTGCCAGCAGTGAATTCCTGGGTACCTATGGCTACACCTTC. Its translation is CASSEFLGTYGYTF.

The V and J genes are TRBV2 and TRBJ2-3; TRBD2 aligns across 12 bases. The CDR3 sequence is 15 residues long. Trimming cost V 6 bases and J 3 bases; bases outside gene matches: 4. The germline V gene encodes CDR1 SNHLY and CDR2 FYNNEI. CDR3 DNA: TGTGCCAGCAGGAGGACTAGCGGGGAAACAGATACGCAGTATTTT. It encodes CASRRTSGETDTQYF.

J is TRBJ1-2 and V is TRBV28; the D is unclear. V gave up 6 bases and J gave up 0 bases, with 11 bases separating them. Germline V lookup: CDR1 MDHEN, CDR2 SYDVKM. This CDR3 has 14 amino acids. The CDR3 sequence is CASRLRGTNYGYTF. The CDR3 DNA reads TGTGCCAGCAGACTCCGAGGAACTAACTATGGCTACACCTTC.

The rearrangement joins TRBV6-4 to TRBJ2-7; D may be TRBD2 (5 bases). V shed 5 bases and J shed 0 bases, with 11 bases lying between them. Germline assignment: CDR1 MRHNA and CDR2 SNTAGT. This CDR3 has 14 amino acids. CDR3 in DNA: TGTGCCAGCAGTCGGGATTTTAGCTCCTACGAGCAGTACTTC. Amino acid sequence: CASSRDFSSYEQYF.

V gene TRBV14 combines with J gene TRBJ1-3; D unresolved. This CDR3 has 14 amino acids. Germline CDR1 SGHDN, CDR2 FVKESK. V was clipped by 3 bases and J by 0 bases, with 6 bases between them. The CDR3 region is CASSQENSGNTIYF. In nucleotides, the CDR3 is TGTGCCAGCAGCCAGGAGAACTCTGGAAACACCATATATTTT.

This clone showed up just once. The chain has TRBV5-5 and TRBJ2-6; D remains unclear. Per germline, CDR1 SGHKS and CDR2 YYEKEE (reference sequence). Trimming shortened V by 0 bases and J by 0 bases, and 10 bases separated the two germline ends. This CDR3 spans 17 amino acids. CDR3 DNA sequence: TGTGCCAGCAGCTTGGATATACAGAGCTCTGGGGCCAACGTCCTGACTTTC. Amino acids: CASSLDIQSSGANVLTF.

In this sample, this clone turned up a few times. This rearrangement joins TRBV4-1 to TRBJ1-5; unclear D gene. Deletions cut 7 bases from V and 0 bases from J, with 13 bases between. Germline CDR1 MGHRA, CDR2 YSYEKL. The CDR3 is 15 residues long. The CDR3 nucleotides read TGCGCCAGCACCCCGCGGCAGAATAGCAATCAGCCCCAGCATTTT. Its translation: CASTPRQNSNQPQHF.

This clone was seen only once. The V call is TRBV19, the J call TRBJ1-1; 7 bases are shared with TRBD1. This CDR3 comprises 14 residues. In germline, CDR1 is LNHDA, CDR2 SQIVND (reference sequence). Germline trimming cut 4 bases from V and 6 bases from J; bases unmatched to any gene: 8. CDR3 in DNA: TGTGCCAGTAGTACAACCTCGACAGGGCCTGAAGCTTTCTTT. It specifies CASSTTSTGPEAFF.

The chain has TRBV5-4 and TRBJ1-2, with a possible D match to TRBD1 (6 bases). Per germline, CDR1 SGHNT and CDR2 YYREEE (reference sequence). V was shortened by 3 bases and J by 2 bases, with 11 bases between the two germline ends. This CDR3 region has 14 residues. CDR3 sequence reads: CASSSTTGNYGYTF. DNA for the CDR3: TGTGCCAGCAGCTCTACCACAGGGAACTATGGCTACACCTTC.

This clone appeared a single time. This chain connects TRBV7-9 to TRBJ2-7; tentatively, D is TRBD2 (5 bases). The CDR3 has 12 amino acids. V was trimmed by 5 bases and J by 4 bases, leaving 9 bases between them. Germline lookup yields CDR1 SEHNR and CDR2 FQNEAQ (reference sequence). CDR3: CASSRTAYEQYF. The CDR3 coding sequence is TGTGCCAGCAGCCGGACTGCATACGAGCAGTACTTC.

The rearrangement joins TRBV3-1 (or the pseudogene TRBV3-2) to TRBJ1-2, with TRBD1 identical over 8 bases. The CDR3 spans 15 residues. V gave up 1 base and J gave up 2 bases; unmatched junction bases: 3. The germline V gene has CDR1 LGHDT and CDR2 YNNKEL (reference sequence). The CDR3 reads CASSQARQGNYGYTF. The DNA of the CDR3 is TGTGCCAGCAGCCAAGCGCGACAGGGGAACTATGGCTACACCTTC.